The rows below give T cell receptor beta chains drawn from one sample of a study of T cells after posttransplantation cyclophosphamide. Sequenced by immunoSEQ multiplex PCR; TCRdb stores in-frame clones only, minus some. The repertoire consists of about 38,000 clones, none detected only once. The sequencing input was PBMCs. The receptors come from a man aged 50-60 years in good health, CMV-negative, and a related stem cell transplant donor. Both conserved end residues are part of each CDR3. Each record gives: clone size, D gene, V gene, CDR3 length, J gene, CDR3 protein, CDR3 DNA. The D gene is left open where the match is weak. Clone size appears in some rows only: once, few, many, or a class for an expanded clone.

many	.	TRBV5-1	13	TRBJ1-2	CASTVTGSYGYTF	TGCGCCAGCACGGTGACAGGAAGCTATGGCTACACCTTC
many	TRBD1	TRBV5-1	15	TRBJ2-7	CASSFTGTASYEQYF	TGCGCCAGCAGTTTTACCGGGACAGCTTCCTACGAGCAGTACTTC
few	.	TRBV19	16	TRBJ2-3	CASSESAAPPTDTQYF	TGTGCCAGTAGTGAGTCAGCGGCCCCCCCCACAGATACGCAGTATTTT
many	.	TRBV9	13	TRBJ2-1	CASSLGTYNEQFF	TGTGCCAGCAGCCTCGGGACCTACAATGAGCAGTTCTTC
many	.	TRBV27	14	TRBJ2-5	CASTSWAAQETQYF	TGTGCCAGCACATCTTGGGCTGCTCAAGAGACCCAGTACTTC
many	.	TRBV25-1	14	TRBJ1-3	CASSEWEDGNTIYF	TGTGCCAGCAGTGAATGGGAGGATGGAAACACCATATATTTT
few	TRBD2	TRBV27	17	TRBJ2-1	CASSLGAGSDWWYEQFF	TGTGCCAGCAGTTTAGGAGCGGGATCGGATTGGTGGTATGAGCAGTTCTTC
many	TRBD1	TRBV5-5	15	TRBJ2-7	CASSLVGTGGAEQYF	TGTGCCAGCAGCTTGGTAGGGACAGGGGGCGCCGAGCAGTACTTC
few	.	TRBV2	15	TRBJ1-6	CASSVTGQQGSPLHF	TGTGCCAGCAGTGTAACCGGTCAACAGGGTTCACCCCTCCACTTT
few	TRBD2	TRBV6-4	17	TRBJ2-3	CASSDWPRGSSPDTQYF	TGTGCCAGCAGTGACTGGCCCCGCGGGAGTAGTCCAGATACGCAGTATTTT
many	TRBD2	TRBV2	14	TRBJ2-5	CASWEAGGQETQYF	TGTGCCAGCTGGGAAGCGGGGGGGCAAGAGACCCAGTACTTC
many	.	TRBV7-3	12	TRBJ2-3	CASSLGADTQYF	TGTGCCAGCAGCCTAGGGGCAGATACGCAGTATTTT
many	TRBD1	TRBV5-6	16	TRBJ1-5	CASSSSQGEWEQPQHF	TGTGCCAGCAGCTCTTCCCAGGGGGAGTGGGAACAGCCCCAGCATTTT
many	.	TRBV2	14	TRBJ1-5	CASRRTGDSQPQHF	TGTGCCAGCAGGCGGACGGGGGATAGTCAGCCCCAGCATTTT
many	TRBD2	TRBV5-4	19	TRBJ2-5	CASSSRWTSGRGGQETQYF	TGTGCCAGCAGCTCGAGATGGACTAGCGGGAGAGGTGGTCAGGAGACCCAGTACTTC
many	.	TRBV5-1	15	TRBJ1-2	CASSSFSGGNYGYTF	TGCGCCAGCAGCTCCTTTTCGGGCGGGAACTATGGCTACACCTTC
many	.	TRBV29-1	15	TRBJ1-1	CSTALLYGGNTEAFF	TGCAGCACTGCCCTGTTATACGGAGGGAACACTGAAGCTTTCTTT
many	.	TRBV21-1	15	TRBJ2-7	CASSKVLGQGGEQYF	TGTGCCAGCAGCAAAGTGCTGGGACAGGGTGGCGAGCAGTACTTC
many	.	TRBV7-9	15	TRBJ2-1	CANERDPLQYNEQFF	TGTGCCAATGAACGAGATCCCCTCCAATACAATGAGCAGTTCTTC
many	TRBD1	TRBV7-9	16	TRBJ1-5	CASSLTGTVSNQPQHF	TGTGCCAGCAGCTTAACCGGGACAGTTAGCAATCAGCCCCAGCATTTT
.	TRBD1	TRBV2	15	TRBJ2-1	CASSEGWTGGDEQFF	TGTGCCAGCAGTGAAGGTTGGACAGGGGGGGATGAGCAGTTCTTC
many	.	TRBV30	13	TRBJ2-5	CAWSGALQETQYF	TGTGCCTGGAGTGGAGCTCTCCAAGAGACCCAGTACTTC
many	TRBD1	TRBV5-4	15	TRBJ1-1	CASSGNRGGNTEAFF	TGTGCCAGCAGCGGCAACAGGGGAGGGAACACTGAAGCTTTCTTT
many	.	TRBV18	17	TRBJ2-3	CASSPPGQLKVTDTQYF	TGTGCCAGCTCACCACCTGGGCAGTTAAAGGTGACAGATACGCAGTATTTT
many	TRBD2	TRBV9	14	TRBJ2-1	CASSRTSGGIEQFF	TGTGCCAGCAGTCGGACTAGCGGGGGAATTGAGCAGTTCTTC
many	TRBD1	TRBV19	14	TRBJ1-5	CASSQDRYNQPQHF	TGTGCCAGTAGTCAGGACAGGTACAATCAGCCCCAGCATTTT
many	.	TRBV20-1	11	TRBJ1-1	CSARSDREAFF	TGCAGTGCTAGATCCGACAGGGAAGCTTTCTTT
few	TRBD1	TRBV6-5	15	TRBJ2-3	CAIRSGQGRTDTQYF	TGTGCCATCCGGAGCGGACAGGGGAGAACAGATACGCAGTATTTT
many	.	TRBV7-6	13	TRBJ2-5	CASSFGVGETQYF	TGTGCCAGCAGCTTCGGGGTCGGGGAGACCCAGTACTTC
few	TRBD1	TRBV5-1	13	TRBJ1-2	CASSPGQGRDYTF	TGCGCCAGCAGTCCGGGACAGGGCAGAGACTACACCTTC
many	TRBD2	TRBV11-2	13	TRBJ2-7	CASGLARSYEQYF	TGTGCCAGCGGACTAGCGCGTTCCTACGAGCAGTACTTC
many	TRBD1	TRBV7-3	19	TRBJ1-1	CASSAPLPGQILMNTEAFF	TGTGCCAGCAGCGCCCCTCTACCGGGACAGATCCTAATGAACACTGAAGCTTTCTTT
many	.	TRBV4-1	16	TRBJ2-6	CASSHGGLSGANVLTF	TGCGCCAGCAGCCACGGGGGTCTCTCTGGGGCCAACGTCCTGACTTTC
many	TRBD1	TRBV27	12	TRBJ1-2	CASRQGSYGYTF	TGTGCCAGCAGACAGGGGAGCTATGGCTACACCTTC
many	TRBD1	TRBV5-8	14	TRBJ1-3	CASSLTGAGNTIYF	TGTGCCAGCAGCCTGACAGGGGCCGGAAACACCATATATTTT
many	TRBD2	TRBV27	16	TRBJ2-1	CASSWEREVSYNEQFF	TGTGCCAGCAGTTGGGAGCGGGAGGTCTCCTACAATGAGCAGTTCTTC